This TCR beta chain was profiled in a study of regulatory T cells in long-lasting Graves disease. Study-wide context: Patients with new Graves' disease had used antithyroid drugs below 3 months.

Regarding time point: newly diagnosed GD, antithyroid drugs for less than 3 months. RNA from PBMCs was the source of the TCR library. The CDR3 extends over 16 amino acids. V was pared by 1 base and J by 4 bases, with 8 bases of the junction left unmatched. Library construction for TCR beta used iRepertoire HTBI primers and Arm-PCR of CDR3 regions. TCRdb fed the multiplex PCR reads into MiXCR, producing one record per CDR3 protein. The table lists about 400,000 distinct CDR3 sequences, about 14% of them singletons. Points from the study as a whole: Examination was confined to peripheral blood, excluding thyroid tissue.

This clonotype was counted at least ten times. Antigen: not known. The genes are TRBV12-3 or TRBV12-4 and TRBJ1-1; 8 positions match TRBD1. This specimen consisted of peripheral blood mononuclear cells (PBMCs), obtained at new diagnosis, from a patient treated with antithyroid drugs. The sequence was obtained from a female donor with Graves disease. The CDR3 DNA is TGTGCCAGCAGTTTAGGGGCAGGGGGCCAGTTCACTGAAGCTTTCTTT. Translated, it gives CASSLGAGGQFTEAFF.